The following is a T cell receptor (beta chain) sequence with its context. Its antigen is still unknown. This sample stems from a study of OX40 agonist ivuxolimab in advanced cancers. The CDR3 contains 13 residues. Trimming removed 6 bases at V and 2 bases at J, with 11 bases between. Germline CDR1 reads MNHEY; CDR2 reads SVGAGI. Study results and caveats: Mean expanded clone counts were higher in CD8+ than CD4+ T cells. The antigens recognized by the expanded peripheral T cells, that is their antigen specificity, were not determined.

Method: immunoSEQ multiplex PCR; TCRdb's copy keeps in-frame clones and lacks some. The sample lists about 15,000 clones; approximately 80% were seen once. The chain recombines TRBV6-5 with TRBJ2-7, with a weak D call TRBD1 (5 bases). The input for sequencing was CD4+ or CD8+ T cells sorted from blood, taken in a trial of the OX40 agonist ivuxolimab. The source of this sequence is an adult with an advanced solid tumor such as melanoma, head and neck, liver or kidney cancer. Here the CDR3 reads CASRTVGTYEQYF. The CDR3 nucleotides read TGTGCCAGCAGGACAGTGGGCACCTACGAGCAGTACTTC.